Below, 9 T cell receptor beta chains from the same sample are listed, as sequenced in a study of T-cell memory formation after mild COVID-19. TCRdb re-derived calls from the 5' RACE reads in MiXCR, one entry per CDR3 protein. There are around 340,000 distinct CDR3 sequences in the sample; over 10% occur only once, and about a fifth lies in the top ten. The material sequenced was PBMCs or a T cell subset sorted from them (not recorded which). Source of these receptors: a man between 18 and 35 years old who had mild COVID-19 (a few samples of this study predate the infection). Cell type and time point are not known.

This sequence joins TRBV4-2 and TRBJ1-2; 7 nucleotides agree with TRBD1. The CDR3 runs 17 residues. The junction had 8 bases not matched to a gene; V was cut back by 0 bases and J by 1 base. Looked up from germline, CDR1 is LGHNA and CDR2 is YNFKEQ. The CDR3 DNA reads TGTGCCAGCAGCCAAGATTGGGACAGAGATTATAACTATGGCTACACCTTC. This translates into CASSQDWDRDYNYGYTF.

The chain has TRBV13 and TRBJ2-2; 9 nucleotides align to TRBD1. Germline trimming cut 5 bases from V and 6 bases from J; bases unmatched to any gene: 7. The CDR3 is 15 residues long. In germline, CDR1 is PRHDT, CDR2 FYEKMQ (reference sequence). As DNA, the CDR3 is TGTGCCAGCAGCCCAGGACAGGGGTTTTCCGGGGAGCTGTTTTTT. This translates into CASSPGQGFSGELFF. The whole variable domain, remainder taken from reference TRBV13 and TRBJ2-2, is AAGVIQSPRHLIKEKRETATLKCYPIPRHDTVYWYQQGPGQDPQFLISFYEKMQSDKGSIPDRFSAQQFSDYHSELNMSSLELGDSALYFCASSPGQGFSGELFFGEGSRLTVL.

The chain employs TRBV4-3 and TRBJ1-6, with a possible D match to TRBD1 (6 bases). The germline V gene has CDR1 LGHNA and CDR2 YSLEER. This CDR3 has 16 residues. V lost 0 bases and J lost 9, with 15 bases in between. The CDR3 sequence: CASSQDSAGASSPLHF. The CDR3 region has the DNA TGCGCCAGCAGCCAAGACTCGGCAGGGGCGAGTTCACCCCTCCACTTT.

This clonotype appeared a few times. CDR3 residues: CASSQDYQRGSQTQYF. The CDR3 DNA reads as TGCGCCAGCAGCCAAGACTATCAGCGGGGGAGTCAGACGCAGTATTTT. V gene TRBV4-3 combines with J gene TRBJ2-3, with TRBD2 identical over 8 bases. From germline, CDR1 is LGHNA and CDR2 YSLEER. CDR3 size: 16 residues. Unmatched junction bases numbered 11, after V lost 0 bases and J lost 9 bases.

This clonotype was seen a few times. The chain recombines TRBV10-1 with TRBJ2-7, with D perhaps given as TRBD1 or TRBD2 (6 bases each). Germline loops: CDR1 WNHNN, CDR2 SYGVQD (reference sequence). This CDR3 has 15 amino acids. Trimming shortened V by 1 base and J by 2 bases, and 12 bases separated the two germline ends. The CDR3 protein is CASSEYGGSAYEQYF. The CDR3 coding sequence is TGCGCCAGCAGTGAGTACGGGGGCTCTGCCTACGAGCAGTACTTC.

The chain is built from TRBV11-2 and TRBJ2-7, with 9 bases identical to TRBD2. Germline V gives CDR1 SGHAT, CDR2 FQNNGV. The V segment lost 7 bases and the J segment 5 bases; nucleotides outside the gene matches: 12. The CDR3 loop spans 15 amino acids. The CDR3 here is CASKGASGDLHEQYF. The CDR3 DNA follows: TGTGCCAGCAAAGGGGCTAGCGGGGACCTGCACGAGCAGTACTTC.

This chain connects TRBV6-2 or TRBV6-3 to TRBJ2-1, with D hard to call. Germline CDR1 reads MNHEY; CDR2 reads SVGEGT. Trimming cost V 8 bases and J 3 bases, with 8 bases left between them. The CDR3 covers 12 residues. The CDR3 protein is CASSRLYNEQFF. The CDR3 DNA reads TGTGCCAGCTCACGCCTCTACAATGAGCAGTTCTTC.

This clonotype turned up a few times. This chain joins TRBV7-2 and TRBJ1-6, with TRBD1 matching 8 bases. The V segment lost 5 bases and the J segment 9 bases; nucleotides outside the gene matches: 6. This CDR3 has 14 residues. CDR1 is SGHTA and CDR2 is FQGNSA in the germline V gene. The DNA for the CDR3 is TGTGCCAGCAGCCCCCAGGGGGCAAGTTCACCCCTCCACTTT. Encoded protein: CASSPQGASSPLHF.

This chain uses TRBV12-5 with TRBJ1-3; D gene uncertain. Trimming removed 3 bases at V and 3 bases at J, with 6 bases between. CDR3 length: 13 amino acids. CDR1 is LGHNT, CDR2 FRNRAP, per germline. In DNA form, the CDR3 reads TGTGCTAGTGGTTTCTCCCATGGAAACACCATATATTTT. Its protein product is CASGFSHGNTIYF.